This passage covers 10 T cell receptor beta chains from one sample sequenced in a study of shared clonotypes between healthy human individuals (dated by TCRdb to about 2020). Library creation used the immunoSEQ multiplex PCR assay. TCRdb took over this immuneACCESS table, retaining in-frame rearrangements with V and J assigned. Such tables are incomplete; in checked studies, under half of the missing clones stem from an unresolved V gene, and the remainder is unexplained. Here the sample has 1.6 million or so clones; approximately 98.5% occur a single time. The ten largest clonotypes hold roughly 0.35% of the sample. Sequencing was performed on naive CD4+ T cells sorted from blood. Interpreted using the paper, the cell subset or site label stands for: CD45RA+ positively selected. Receptor source: a man younger than 40 in good health.

The gene calls are TRBV28 and TRBJ1-1, with 8 bases matching TRBD1. Germline CDR1 is MDHEN and CDR2 is SYDVKM. The CDR3 length is 13 residues. The V segment lost 7 bases and the J segment 6 bases; nucleotides outside the gene matches: 7. In DNA form, the CDR3 reads TGTGCCAGCAAGGGACAGGTCGGGTCTGAAGCTTTCTTT. Translating gives CASKGQVGSEAFF.

V gene TRBV18 combines with J gene TRBJ2-4; TRBD1 is a possible D gene (6 bases). The germline V gene has CDR1 KGHSH and CDR2 LQKENI. CDR3 length: 14 residues. Trimming took 2 bases from V and 8 from J, leaving 13 bases between them. The CDR3 sequence is CASSPGTGSDIQYF. As DNA, the CDR3 is TGTGCCAGCTCACCAGGAACAGGGAGCGACATTCAGTACTTC.

The chain recombines TRBV18 with TRBJ2-7, with TRBD1 as a possible D gene (6 bases). The germline gives CDR1 KGHSH, CDR2 LQKENI. The CDR3 has 15 residues. The V gene lost 4 bases and the J gene lost 0 bases, with 13 bases spanning the gap. CDR3 DNA sequence: TGTGCCAGCTCACTACAGAACAGGGTCTCCTACGAGCAGTACTTC. Protein sequence: CASSLQNRVSYEQYF.

The rearrangement uses TRBV5-1 and TRBJ2-7; 11 bases match TRBD2. This CDR3 comprises 13 residues. Germline V gene sequence: CDR1 SGHRS, CDR2 YFSETQ. The V segment lost 8 bases and the J segment 2 bases; nucleotides outside the gene matches: 3. The CDR3 is CASGTSGPYEQYF. Here the CDR3 DNA reads TGCGCCAGTGGGACTAGCGGACCCTACGAGCAGTACTTC. Together with reference TRBV5-1 and TRBJ2-7, the CDR3 gives the full variable domain: KAGVTQTPRYLIKTRGQQVTLSCSPISGHRSVSWYQQTPGQGLQFLFEYFSETQRNKGNFPGRFSGRQFSNSRSEMNVSTLELGDSALYLCASGTSGPYEQYFGPGTRLTVT.

The chain joins TRBV5-8 to TRBJ1-4; maybe TRBD1 (6 bases). Trimming took off 7 bases at V and 8 bases at J, with 18 bases between the two ends. The CDR3 extends over 14 amino acids. Germline CDR1 SGHTS, CDR2 YDEGEE. CDR3 bases: TGTGCCAGCCTACTTCCACAGGGTCGAGAAAAACTGTTTTTT. Protein: CASLLPQGREKLFF.

V gene TRBV10-2 combines with J gene TRBJ1-1; the D is unclear. The germline gives CDR1 WSHSY, CDR2 SAAADI. This CDR3 region has 13 residues. V was shortened by 7 bases and J by 4 bases, with 13 bases between the two germline ends. CDR3 coding DNA: TGCGCCAGCACCGGGGAAAGGGTCACTGAAGCTTTCTTT. The encoded protein is CASTGERVTEAFF.

The V gene is TRBV4-3, the J gene TRBJ2-1, with TRBD1 matching 7 bases. V lost 0 bases and J lost 6; bases outside the gene matches: 11. The CDR3 sequence is 17 residues long. Germline values: CDR1 LGHNA, CDR2 YSLEER. CDR3 amino acids: CASSQDRWTGLGNEQFF. The DNA of the CDR3 is TGCGCCAGCAGCCAAGATCGCTGGACAGGTCTGGGCAATGAGCAGTTCTTC.

V usage is TRBV5-1 and J usage is TRBJ2-5, with 8 positions matching TRBD1. This CDR3 is 16 amino acids long. V trimming: 4 bases; J trimming: 2 bases; junction bases outside the gene matches: 10. The germline CDR1 and CDR2 sequences are SGHRS and YFSETQ. The CDR3 region has the DNA TGCGCCAGCAGCCAAGAGGACAGGGCCAATCAAGAGACCCAGTACTTC. Translated, it gives CASSQEDRANQETQYF.

This clone was recorded only once. Other DNA sequences in the same sample also yield this CDR3. The chain joins TRBV28 to TRBJ2-5, with no clear D. V was cut by 6 bases and J by 5 bases, with 7 bases left in between. CDR1 MDHEN and CDR2 SYDVKM come from the germline V gene. This CDR3 contains 11 residues. The CDR3 region is CASSKAETQYF. The CDR3 nucleotides read TGTGCCAGCAGCAAAGCTGAGACCCAGTACTTC.

The chain has TRBV7-8 and TRBJ2-7, with a possible D match to TRBD1 (7 bases). The length of the CDR3 is 18 residues. V was shortened by 3 bases and J by 7 bases, with 28 bases between the two germline ends. Germline-derived CDR1 and CDR2 are SGHVS and FQNEAQ. CDR3 sequence: CASSLRRQGGSGSNEQYF. The CDR3 nucleotides read TGTGCCAGCAGCTTGAGGAGACAGGGAGGATCGGGGTCTAATGAGCAGTACTTC.